These 24 T cell receptor beta chains share one sample of origin, sequenced in a study of blood T cell repertoires in COVID-19. Only in-frame clones appear in the TCRdb table, and some are missing; sequencing was by immunoSEQ multiplex PCR. The sample consists of some 530,000 clones, approximately 83% of them appearing once. The sequenced material came from peripheral blood. The origin of the receptors is a human donor in a cohort sampled during active COVID-19.

The chain couples TRBV27 to TRBJ1-5; D unresolved. Germline CDR1 is MNHEY and CDR2 is SMNVEV (reference sequence). Trimming took off 5 bases at V and 3 bases at J, with 11 bases between the two ends. The CDR3 sequence is 14 residues long. This CDR3 reads CASSPLQNNQPQHF. The CDR3 nucleotides read TGTGCCAGCAGTCCCTTACAAAACAATCAGCCCCAGCATTTT.

DNA of the CDR3: TGTGCCTGGAGTGTGGTACAGTTGAACACTGAAGCTTTCTTT. Translating gives CAWSVVQLNTEAFF. This rearrangement joins TRBV30 to TRBJ1-1; D is uncertain. The CDR3 extends over 14 amino acids. Germline CDR1 GTSNPN, CDR2 SVGIG (reference sequence). The V end was cut by 0 bases, the J end by 0 bases, with 8 bases between.

This chain uses TRBV27 with TRBJ2-1; 9 positions match TRBD2. V lost 3 bases and J lost 5; bases outside the gene matches: 11. This CDR3 has 17 amino acids. Germline V gene sequence: CDR1 MNHEY, CDR2 SMNVEV (reference sequence). CDR3 protein: CASSLRVAGALDNEQFF. The CDR3 coding sequence is TGTGCCAGCAGTTTGAGGGTAGCGGGAGCGTTAGACAATGAGCAGTTCTTC.

This clone was counted a few times. This sequence joins TRBV10-1 and TRBJ1-5; no clear D gene. Germline loops: CDR1 WNHNN, CDR2 SYGVQD (reference sequence). The CDR3 length is 13 residues. V lost 0 bases and J lost 5, with 5 bases in between. The CDR3 sequence is CASSESTHQPQHF. Here the CDR3 DNA reads TGCGCCAGCAGTGAGTCGACACATCAGCCCCAGCATTTT.

For this clone: A much bigger clone sits one base away, suggesting this may be a read error. The chain couples TRBV6-2 or TRBV6-3 to TRBJ1-5, with D tentatively TRBD1 (6 bases). The CDR3 extends over 13 amino acids. Trimming removed 6 bases from V and 4 bases from J, with 10 bases in between. Per the germline V gene, CDR1 is MNHEY and CDR2 is SVGEGT. CDR3 sequence reads: CASSSRGNQPQHF. CDR3 bases: TGTGCCAGCAGCTCAAGGGGGAATCAGCCCCAGCATTTT.

The table lists this clone with a count of one. This chain joins TRBV5-8 and TRBJ2-2, with a possible D match to TRBD1 (6 bases). The CDR3 is made up of 15 amino acids. The germline V gene has CDR1 SGHTS and CDR2 YDEGEE. V dropped 4 bases and J dropped 3 bases, with 13 bases sitting between them. CDR3 DNA: TGTGCCAGCAGCCTGGACAGATCCTACACCGGGGAGCTGTTTTTT. Translation gives CASSLDRSYTGELFF. Complete variable domain (other parts from reference TRBV5-8 and TRBJ2-2): EAGVTQSPTHLIKTRGQQATLRCSPISGHTSVYWYQQALGLGLQFLLWYDEGEERNRGNFPPRFSGRQFPNYSSELNVNALELEDSALYLCASSLDRSYTGELFFGEGSRLTVL.

The count of this clone is one. The V gene is TRBV28, the J gene TRBJ1-2; D may be TRBD1 (6 bases). The V gene's germline CDR1 is MDHEN and CDR2 SYDVKM. V was pared by 10 bases and J by 6 bases, with 21 bases between. The length of the CDR3 is 14 residues. For the CDR3, the DNA is TGTGCCATACGACAGGTGCAACCTATGAATGGCTACACCTTC. Residues: CAIRQVQPMNGYTF.

The chain uses TRBV14 and TRBJ2-3; a weak D match, TRBD2 (5 bases). V was shortened by 1 base and J by 2 bases, with 13 bases between the two germline ends. CDR1 and CDR2 (germline): SGHDN, FVKESK. This CDR3 contains 16 residues. CDR3 nucleotide sequence: TGTGCCAGCAGCCAAGGTAGCGCCCCTTTCACAGATACGCAGTATTTT. It translates to CASSQGSAPFTDTQYF.

The V call is TRBV5-1, the J call TRBJ2-5, with 9 positions matching TRBD1. Trimming cost V 3 bases and J 5 bases; bases outside gene matches: 8. Germline CDR1 SGHRS, CDR2 YFSETQ. This CDR3 spans 15 amino acids. The CDR3 DNA reads as TGCGCCAGCAGCTGGGGGACAGGGACATGGGAGACCCAGTACTTC. This translates into CASSWGTGTWETQYF.

The genes are TRBV11-2 and TRBJ2-1, with a weak D call TRBD1 (6 bases). The CDR3 has 18 amino acids. Looked up from germline, CDR1 is SGHAT and CDR2 is FQNNGV. The V end lost 5 bases, the J end lost 0 bases, and 20 bases lay between the germline ends. The CDR3 loop reads CASSTSTGSLGSYNEQFF. In DNA, the CDR3 is TGTGCCAGCAGCACATCGACAGGCAGCCTGGGCTCCTACAATGAGCAGTTCTTC.

The DNA for the CDR3 is TGTGCCAGCAGCTTATTCCCTTTGAACACTGAAGCTTTCTTT. This gives the protein CASSLFPLNTEAFF. The chain links TRBV7-9 to TRBJ1-1; D is unresolved. This CDR3 region has 14 residues. Germline CDR1 is SEHNR and CDR2 is FQNEAQ (reference sequence). V lost 2 bases and J 0 bases, leaving 7 bases between the germline ends.

The rearrangement joins TRBV7-9 to TRBJ2-1, with 8 bases fitting TRBD2. The ends lost 5 bases at V and 1 base at J; junction bases unmatched: 10. Germline V gene lookup returns CDR1 SEHNR and CDR2 FQNEAQ (reference sequence). The CDR3 is made up of 17 amino acids. The CDR3 here is CASSLAGGIRSYNEQFF. The CDR3 nucleotides read TGTGCCAGCAGCCTCGCGGGGGGTATTAGGTCCTACAATGAGCAGTTCTTC. Complete variable domain (other parts from reference TRBV7-9 and TRBJ2-1): DTGVSQNPRHKITKRGQNVTFRCDPISEHNRLYWYRQTLGQGPEFLTYFQNEAQLEKSRLLSDRFSAERPKGSFSTLEIQRTEQGDSAMYLCASSLAGGIRSYNEQFFGPGTRLTVL.

This chain connects TRBV29-1 to TRBJ1-1, with a tentative D call TRBD1 (5 bases). This CDR3 region has 13 residues. V was shortened by 3 bases and J by 3 bases, with 11 bases between the two germline ends. Germline CDR1 and CDR2: SQVTM and ANQGSEA. The CDR3 coding sequence is TGCAGCGTTGATGGGGGAGGATACACTGAAGCTTTCTTT. As protein: CSVDGGGYTEAFF.

The chain is built from TRBV4-1 and TRBJ2-1, with 8 bases lining up with TRBD2. Germline V gives CDR1 MGHRA, CDR2 YSYEKL. The CDR3 contains 16 residues. V lost 1 base, J lost 5 bases, and 7 bases stayed unmatched. CDR3: CASSQGPAGVNNEQFF. The CDR3 DNA reads as TGCGCCAGCAGCCAAGGCCCAGCGGGAGTGAACAATGAGCAGTTCTTC.

The genes are TRBV7-2 and TRBJ2-7; 8 nucleotides align to TRBD1. V was pared by 1 base and J by 4 bases, with 6 bases of the junction left unmatched. From germline, CDR1 is SGHTA and CDR2 FQGNSA. The length of the CDR3 is 15 residues. CDR3 in amino acids: CASSLVGQGRYEQYF. As DNA, the CDR3 is TGTGCCAGCAGCTTAGTTGGACAGGGTCGATACGAGCAGTACTTC.

This chain links TRBV18 with TRBJ1-5; D unclear. The V gene's germline CDR1 is KGHSH and CDR2 LQKENI. V lost 1 base to trimming and J lost 1 base, with 8 bases between them. The CDR3 totals 15 residues. In nucleotides, the CDR3 is TGTGCCAGCTCACCACAGGGAGGGAGCAATCAGCCCCAGCATTTT. Its protein is CASSPQGGSNQPQHF.

The chain uses TRBV4-3 and TRBJ2-5; a possible D gene is TRBD2 (6 bases). V lost 3 bases to trimming and J lost 5 bases, with 16 bases between them. CDR1 is LGHNA, CDR2 YSLEER, per germline. This CDR3 comprises 15 residues. Written as DNA, the CDR3 is TGCGCCAGCAGCCAGACCTACAGTGGGGGGGAGACCCAGTACTTC. Translated: CASSQTYSGGETQYF.

The chain employs TRBV19 and TRBJ2-3; possible D gene TRBD2, 7 bases. Germline assignment: CDR1 LNHDA and CDR2 SQIVND (reference sequence). V lost 6 bases to trimming and J lost 1 base, with 14 bases between them. This CDR3 region has 15 residues. The CDR3 loop is CASRPRGGGTDTQYF. The CDR3 region has the DNA TGTGCCAGTAGACCCCGAGGGGGGGGCACAGATACGCAGTATTTT.

The chain couples TRBV11-2 to TRBJ2-7; a weak D match, TRBD1 (5 bases). Germline CDR1 and CDR2: SGHAT and FQNNGV. Trimming left V 2 bases short and J 7 bases short, with 12 bases between. The length of the CDR3 is 13 residues. CDR3 DNA: TGTGCCAGCAGCTTACAGGGCCCCTCAGAGCAGTACTTC. This codes for CASSLQGPSEQYF. Full variable domain (remainder filled in from reference TRBV11-2 and TRBJ2-7): EAGVAQSPRYKIIEKRQSVAFWCNPISGHATLYWYQQILGQGPKLLIQFQNNGVVDDSQLPKDRFSAERLKGVDSTLKIQPAKLEDSAVYLCASSLQGPSEQYFGPGTRLTVT.

This clone occurred a few times. The V and J genes are TRBV24-1 and TRBJ2-7; D gene ambiguous. The CDR3 runs 12 residues. Per the germline V gene, CDR1 is KGHDR and CDR2 is SFDVKD. The ends were cut back, 5 bases at V and 7 bases at J, with 11 bases in the middle. The CDR3 loop reads CATSGRGSEQYF. CDR3 sequence (DNA): TGTGCCACCAGTGGCCGCGGATCGGAGCAGTACTTC.

In this sample, this clone turned up a few times. Other DNA sequences from this sample encode an identical CDR3 as well. This chain uses TRBV6-2 or TRBV6-3 with TRBJ2-2; TRBD1 aligns across 9 bases. Looked up from germline, CDR1 is MNHEY and CDR2 is SVGEGT. After removal of 1 base from V and 5 bases from J, the junction contained 5 bases not matched to a gene. The CDR3 contains 16 residues. The CDR3 spells CASSYLGTGITGELFF. CDR3 nucleotide sequence: TGTGCCAGCAGTTACTTAGGGACAGGGATTACCGGGGAGCTGTTTTTT.

This clone has more than one count but fewer than ten. This chain joins TRBV18 and TRBJ2-5; no reliable D call. Trimming shortened V by 8 bases and J by 2 bases, and 12 bases separated the two germline ends. The CDR3 sequence is 13 residues long. Germline loops: CDR1 KGHSH, CDR2 LQKENI. In nucleotides, the CDR3 is TGTGCCAGCGCTCCGCAGTCGCAAGAGACCCAGTACTTC. Its protein is CASAPQSQETQYF. The variable domain in full, completed from reference TRBV18 and TRBJ2-5, reads NAGVMQNPRHLVRRRGQEARLRCSPMKGHSHVYWYRQLPEEGLKFMVYLQKENIIDESGMPKERFSAEFPKEGPSILRIQQVVRGDSAAYFCASAPQSQETQYFGPGTRLLVL.

V gene TRBV7-9 combines with J gene TRBJ2-1, with TRBD2 matching over 11 bases. V lost 5 bases and J lost 10; bases outside the gene matches: 10. CDR3 length equals 15 residues. Germline assignment: CDR1 SEHNR and CDR2 FQNEAQ (reference sequence). The CDR3 here is CASSNTSGRRVEQFF. The CDR3 DNA follows: TGTGCCAGCAGCAATACTAGCGGGAGAAGGGTGGAGCAGTTCTTC.

This chain links TRBV27 with TRBJ1-3; D call uncertain. This CDR3 has 16 residues. Trimming took off 4 bases at V and 1 base at J, with 14 bases between the two ends. Germline CDR1 and CDR2: MNHEY and SMNVEV (reference sequence). For the CDR3, the DNA is TGTGCCAGCAGTTCAGTGGGGTGGGAGTCTGGAAACACCATATATTTT. Protein sequence: CASSSVGWESGNTIYF.